This entry lists 24 T cell receptor beta chains sequenced from one sample in a study of response to subunit inactivated influenza vaccine. TCRdb reanalysed the RT-PCR reads using MiXCR and keeps one entry per CDR3 protein. The data show fewer than 250,000 distinct CDR3 sequences, over 13% seen once. Source: CD8+ T cells sorted from PBMCs, taken more than 4 days after vaccination. All receptors derive from a man aged 50 to 60 who received an inactivated influenza vaccine.

This clonotype was detected only a few times. The J gene is TRBJ2-3, the V gene TRBV6-5; D possibly corresponds to TRBD1 (6 bases). Germline assignment: CDR1 MNHEY and CDR2 SVGAGI. This CDR3 spans 15 amino acids. V lost 2 bases to trimming and J lost 3 bases, with 12 bases between them. CDR3 sequence: CASSYEAGVTDTQYF. The CDR3 DNA reads TGTGCCAGCAGTTACGAGGCAGGGGTGACAGATACGCAGTATTTT.

This chain connects TRBV5-1 to TRBJ2-2, with 12 bases fitting TRBD2. V was pared by 4 bases and J by 4 bases, with 2 bases of the junction left unmatched. There are 15 residues in the CDR3. Germline CDR1 is SGHRS and CDR2 is YFSETQ. CDR3 region: CASSRTSGVTGELFF. The CDR3 coding sequence is TGCGCCAGCAGCCGGACTAGCGGGGTCACCGGGGAGCTGTTTTTT.

This clonotype appeared a few times. The chain uses TRBV3-1 and TRBJ1-3; the D gene is possibly TRBD1 (5 bases). CDR1 is LGHDT and CDR2 is YNNKEL in the germline V gene (reference sequence). Deletions cut 4 bases from V and 3 bases from J, with 7 bases between. The CDR3 runs 13 residues. CDR3: CASSLQGGNTIYF. The CDR3 DNA reads TGTGCCAGCAGCCTCCAGGGTGGAAACACCATATATTTT.

V usage is TRBV29-1 and J usage is TRBJ2-5; D ambiguous. The germline V gene encodes CDR1 SQVTM and CDR2 ANQGSEA. With 7 bases removed from V and 2 bases from J, the gap between germline ends came to 11 bases. CDR3 length: 12 amino acids. CDR3 in DNA: TGCAGCGCCCATACCGCACAAGAGACCCAGTACTTC. This gives the protein CSAHTAQETQYF.

This clonotype was counted between two and nine times. V gene TRBV5-1 combines with J gene TRBJ2-7; TRBD2 is a possible D gene (6 bases). Germline CDR1 is SGHRS and CDR2 is YFSETQ. The germline V and J ends were trimmed by 4 bases and 3 bases, with 20 bases remaining between them. This CDR3 region has 16 residues. The CDR3 is CASSPLLPGLDYEQYF. The DNA for the CDR3 is TGCGCCAGCAGCCCTCTTTTACCGGGACTGGACTACGAGCAGTACTTC.

The table lists this clonotype with a few counts. V gene TRBV25-1 combines with J gene TRBJ1-4; possibly TRBD1 for D (6 bases). This CDR3 has 13 amino acids. Trimming took 3 bases from V and 8 from J, leaving 10 bases between them. The V gene's germline CDR1 is MGHDK and CDR2 SYGVNS. CDR3: CASSDRRGEKLFF. For the CDR3, the DNA is TGTGCCAGCAGTGACCGCAGGGGAGAAAAACTGTTTTTT.

This clonotype was detected many times. The chain couples TRBV28 to TRBJ1-1; D remains ambiguous. Trimming stripped 6 bases from V and 2 bases from J, with 19 bases between. The CDR3 is 16 amino acids. Germline values: CDR1 MDHEN, CDR2 SYDVKM. The CDR3 reads CASRTLDTNINTEAFF. CDR3 DNA: TGTGCCAGCAGGACTCTAGACACGAATATTAACACTGAAGCTTTCTTT. Full variable domain (outside the CDR3, taken from reference TRBV28 and TRBJ1-1): DVKVTQSSRYLVKRTGEKVFLECVQDMDHENMFWYRQDPGLGLRLIYFSYDVKMKEKGDIPEGYSVSREKKERFSLILESASTNQTSMYLCASRTLDTNINTEAFFGQGTRLTVV.

V and J are TRBV18 and TRBJ2-5; 7 nucleotides agree with TRBD1. CDR1 and CDR2 from the germline V gene are KGHSH and LQKENI. J gave up 5 bases and V 4 bases, and 4 bases lay outside the gene matches. CDR3 size: 13 residues. DNA of the CDR3: TGTGCCAGCTCACAAACAGGGGTGGAGACCCAGTACTTC. This translates into CASSQTGVETQYF.

V and J are TRBV6-2 or TRBV6-3 and TRBJ2-1; TRBD1 is a possible D gene (5 bases). There are 18 residues in the CDR3. Trimming removed 0 bases at V and 5 bases at J, with 20 bases between. CDR1 is MNHEY, CDR2 SVGEGT, per germline. CDR3 protein: CASSYSYGQPDRNNEQFF. The CDR3 DNA sequence: TGTGCCAGCAGTTACTCTTACGGACAACCCGATAGAAACAATGAGCAGTTCTTC.

This clonotype has more than one count but fewer than ten. The V and J genes are TRBV29-1 and TRBJ2-7; 9 positions agree with TRBD2. Trimming at V came to 5 bases and at J to 4 bases, leaving 0 bases not matched to a gene. This CDR3 comprises 11 residues. Germline assignment: CDR1 SQVTM and CDR2 ANQGSEA. The CDR3 region is CSVTSGYEQYF. The CDR3 DNA follows: TGCAGCGTTACTAGCGGGTACGAGCAGTACTTC.

The chain combines TRBV6-5 with TRBJ1-3; D gene ambiguous. V lost 5 bases, J lost 0 bases, and 11 bases lay in between. The CDR3 sequence is 15 residues long. In germline, CDR1 is MNHEY, CDR2 SVGAGI. The CDR3, as DNA: TGTGCCAGCAGTAACGGGGATTACTCTGGAAACACCATATATTTT. Amino acids: CASSNGDYSGNTIYF.

This clonotype was counted many times. The CDR3 region is CASSQTAQGAGGNTIYF. Written as DNA, the CDR3 is TGCGCCAGCAGCCAAACTGCCCAGGGGGCCGGTGGAAACACCATATATTTT. The V gene is TRBV4-1, the J gene TRBJ1-3, with TRBD1 matching 8 bases. The CDR3 is 17 residues long. Germline assignment: CDR1 MGHRA and CDR2 YSYEKL. With V trimmed by 2 bases and J by 3 bases, 9 bases remained unmatched.

The chain joins TRBV6-2 or TRBV6-3 to TRBJ2-7; no definite D call. Germline V CDR1 and CDR2: MNHEY, SVGEGT. With 7 bases removed from V and 1 base from J, the gap between germline ends came to 11 bases. CDR3 length: 13 amino acids. The CDR3 loop is CASIGSGSYEQYF. The CDR3 coding sequence is TGTGCCAGCATTGGCTCCGGGTCCTACGAGCAGTACTTC.

This clonotype was recorded a few times. The junction shows a germline mismatch at one end, possibly a read error. The chain is built from TRBV5-6 and TRBJ2-1; no clear D gene. CDR3 length: 15 amino acids. The V gene's germline CDR1 is SGHDT and CDR2 YYEEEE. The CDR3 DNA sequence: TGTGCCAGCAGCTTGGGACTTGGCTCCCACAATGAGCAGTTCTTC. This sequence encodes CASSLGLGSHNEQFF.

The chain recombines TRBV10-3 with TRBJ1-5, with D maybe TRBD1 (6 bases). Trimming left V 3 bases short and J 4 bases short, with 7 bases between. The CDR3 loop spans 13 amino acids. Germline V gives CDR1 ENHRY, CDR2 SYGVKD. CDR3: CAISDQGNQPQHF. The DNA of the CDR3 is TGTGCCATCAGTGATCAGGGGAATCAGCCCCAGCATTTT.

The chain recombines TRBV12-3 or TRBV12-4 with TRBJ2-1; 7 positions match TRBD2. The CDR3 consists of 16 residues. The V and J ends lost 5 bases and 8 bases, in that order; junction bases with no gene match: 15. CDR3 in DNA: TGTGCCAGCAGTGGAGACCTAGCGGCCTCAGCCGATGAGCAGTTCTTC. This encodes CASSGDLAASADEQFF.

This clonotype was observed many times. This chain links TRBV15 with TRBJ2-1; no firm D call. Germline V gene data show CDR1 as LNHNV and CDR2 as YYDKDF (reference sequence). The length of the CDR3 is 13 residues. V dropped 1 base and J dropped 5 bases, with 6 bases sitting between them. The CDR3 sequence is CATSRGFNNEQFF. CDR3 DNA: TGTGCCACCAGCAGAGGGTTCAACAATGAGCAGTTCTTC.

This clonotype was seen more than once but under ten times. CDR3 DNA: TGTGCCAGCACCCCGACAGGGGCCTCCTACGAGCAGTACTTC. It codes for CASTPTGASYEQYF. The chain uses TRBV28 and TRBJ2-7, with TRBD1 matching 8 bases. This CDR3 comprises 14 residues. Trimming cost V 7 bases and J 0 bases; bases outside gene matches: 5. In germline, CDR1 is MDHEN, CDR2 SYDVKM.

This clonotype came up a few times. The chain joins TRBV7-6 to TRBJ1-1, with D perhaps matching TRBD1 (5 bases). V was cut by 7 bases and J by 3 bases, with 12 bases left in between. This CDR3 is built from 13 residues. Per the germline V gene, CDR1 is SGHVS and CDR2 is FNYEAQ. The CDR3 spells CASTLGPYTEAFF. Written as DNA, the CDR3 is TGTGCCAGCACCCTGGGGCCCTACACTGAAGCTTTCTTT.

V usage is TRBV5-1 and J usage is TRBJ2-3, with no clear D. V lost 7 bases and J 4 bases, leaving 13 bases between the germline ends. CDR3 size: 13 residues. Germline V gene data show CDR1 as SGHRS and CDR2 as YFSETQ. The CDR3 protein is CASESVPSDTQYF. The CDR3, as DNA: TGCGCCAGCGAGTCGGTCCCCTCAGATACGCAGTATTTT.

In this sample, this clonotype turned up a few times. The J gene is TRBJ2-2, the V gene TRBV7-2; a weak D match, TRBD2 (6 bases). This CDR3 has 16 amino acids. Trimming left V 6 bases short and J 0 bases short, with 14 bases between. The germline V gene encodes CDR1 SGHTA and CDR2 FQGNSA. Here the CDR3 DNA reads TGTGCCAGCAGGCCGCGGGGAGAAACGAACACCGGGGAGCTGTTTTTT. It codes for CASRPRGETNTGELFF.

The sample holds many counts of this clonotype. The gene calls are TRBV12-3 or TRBV12-4 and TRBJ1-2; 7 bases align to TRBD1. V lost 6 bases and J lost 0; bases outside the gene matches: 4. This CDR3 is 14 amino acids long. In DNA, the CDR3 is TGTGCCAGCAGCTGGGGACAGCCTAACTATGGCTACACCTTC. Translating gives CASSWGQPNYGYTF.

The chain recombines TRBV7-9 with TRBJ2-3, with a tentative D call TRBD1 (5 bases). The CDR3 is 15 amino acids. Trimming left V 2 bases short and J 0 bases short, with 9 bases between. Germline CDR1 is SEHNR and CDR2 is FQNEAQ (reference sequence). The CDR3 spells CASSLNSGSTDTQYF. CDR3 nucleotides: TGTGCCAGCAGCTTAAATTCAGGGAGCACAGATACGCAGTATTTT.

This clonotype has only a few counts. The chain employs TRBV4-2 and TRBJ2-5; 7 bases line up with TRBD1. The CDR3 runs to 16 residues. Trimming cost V 0 bases and J 7 bases; bases outside gene matches: 11. Per germline, CDR1 LGHNA and CDR2 YNFKEQ. For the CDR3, the DNA is TGTGCCAGCAGCCAAGACGCCTGGGGGAACAGGGGGACCCAGTACTTC. It specifies CASSQDAWGNRGTQYF.